This is a list of T cell receptor beta chains from one sample in a study of OX40 agonist ivuxolimab in advanced cancers. The repertoire was sequenced with immunoSEQ multiplex PCR; TCRdb's copy has only in-frame clones and lacks some. Here the sample spans fewer than 130,000 clones, roughly 89% being singletons. This sample comprised CD4+ or CD8+ T cells sorted from blood, obtained in a trial of the OX40 agonist ivuxolimab. Every receptor here comes from an adult with an advanced solid tumor such as melanoma, head and neck, liver or kidney cancer. Each CDR3 is given without its conserved first and last residue. Each record gives: V gene, J gene, CDR3 protein.

>TRBV7-8|TRBJ2-1
ASSFTGTRANEQF
>TRBV19|TRBJ1-1
ASRDRVWNTEAF
>TRBV28|TRBJ1-2
ASSSDIWYGYT
>TRBV7-2|TRBJ2-1
ASSWDIISYNEQF
>TRBV7-2|TRBJ1-5
ASSPLTGAGQPQH
>TRBV20-1|TRBJ2-7
SARGRGEQY
>TRBV7-8|TRBJ2-1
ASSYSETGLGGEQF
>TRBV29-1|TRBJ2-3
SVQAGGGTDTQY
>TRBV10-3|TRBJ1-4
ASSSGTGNEKLF
>TRBV9|TRBJ1-6
ASSFGQNSPLH
>TRBV6-1|TRBJ1-3
ASSEPGDPGNTIY
>TRBV5-6|TRBJ1-1
ASSTMTGGSTEAF
>TRBV19|TRBJ1-6
ASSIASDRFNNSPLH
>TRBV6-5|TRBJ1-1
ASRSTGAPGAF